One sample yielded the 8 T cell receptor beta chains listed below, sequenced in a study of spatial heterogeneity in lung cancer. Study-level results: Tumor mutation count correlated with how many alpha and beta TCRs expanded intratumorally.

The sample's time point: sample taken at primary tumor resection. The antigens for these receptors are not known. TCRdb processed the 5' RACE reads anew with MiXCR; each CDR3 protein has one entry. The data show 450 or so distinct CDR3 sequences, approximately 10% seen once. The sequencing used lung tumor tissue, collected at surgery. These receptors all come from a male donor with early-stage non-small cell lung cancer.

This clonotype was observed a few times. Being off target in a library aimed at alpha chains, this beta chain has a size of little meaning. This chain joins TRBV5-6 and TRBJ2-2; no firm D call. Trimming removed 2 bases from V and 1 base from J, with 9 bases in between. CDR1 and CDR2 (germline): SGHDT, YYEEEE. The CDR3 sequence is 15 residues long. CDR3 nucleotides: TGTGCCAGCAGCTTATGGGGTCTGAACACCGGGGAGCTGTTTTTT. Translating gives CASSLWGLNTGELFF.

This clonotype qualifies as medium-sized. This beta chain is an unintended read in a library built for alpha chains; its size means little. The V call is TRBV28, the J call TRBJ2-1, with TRBD2 matching 13 bases. The trim removed 3 bases at V and 0 bases at J, leaving 8 bases unmatched. Germline V gives CDR1 MDHEN, CDR2 SYDVKM. The CDR3 has 19 amino acids. The CDR3 bases are TGTGCCAGCAGTTTTAGACTAGCGGGAGGAAGGAGCTCCTACAATGAGCAGTTCTTC. The encoded protein is CASSFRLAGGRSSYNEQFF.

Relative to its sample, this clonotype is medium-sized. This beta chain is an unintended read in a library built for alpha chains; its size means little. DNA for the CDR3: TGCAGTGCTAGTCGGGGGACAGGATATGGCTACACCTTC. Amino acids: CSASRGTGYGYTF. The gene calls are TRBV20-1 and TRBJ1-2; 8 bases agree with TRBD1. This CDR3 is 13 amino acids long. The ends lost 3 bases at V and 5 bases at J; junction bases unmatched: 5. Looked up from germline, CDR1 is DFQATT and CDR2 is SNEGSKA (reference sequence).

By proportion, this clonotype is large. A library prepared for alpha chains yielded this beta chain as an off-target read; its size is of little meaning. V gene TRBV19 combines with J gene TRBJ2-7, with 8 bases that match TRBD1. V lost 5 bases, J lost 4 bases, and 10 bases stayed unmatched. This CDR3 region has 15 residues. From germline, CDR1 is LNHDA and CDR2 SQIVND (reference sequence). In DNA form, the CDR3 reads TGTGCCAGTAGTGTCTCGACAGGGGAAGGGTACGAGCAGTACGTC. It codes for CASSVSTGEGYEQYV.

This clonotype counts as medium-sized. As an off-target read in a library built for alpha chains, this beta chain has a frequency of little significance. The chain employs TRBV2 and TRBJ1-2; D gene uncertain. Germline-derived CDR1 and CDR2 are SNHLY and FYNNEI. Trimming removed 6 bases from V and 4 bases from J, with 15 bases in between. This CDR3 is built from 14 residues. The CDR3: CASSLSDTFYGYTF. In DNA, the CDR3 is TGTGCCAGCAGCCTGTCTGACACTTTCTATGGCTACACCTTC.

By share, this clonotype ranks as medium-sized. This beta chain is an unintended read in a library built for alpha chains; its size means little. This rearrangement joins TRBV2 to TRBJ2-3; D call uncertain. The CDR3 is 13 amino acids. V dropped 8 bases and J dropped 2 bases, with 11 bases sitting between them. CDR1 and CDR2 from the germline V gene are SNHLY and FYNNEI. CDR3 loop: CASHGRITDTQYF. The CDR3 DNA is TGTGCCAGCCACGGCAGAATCACAGATACGCAGTATTTT.

This clonotype was recorded a few times. This beta chain slipped into a library made for alpha chains as a stray read, so its size is not meaningful. The gene calls are TRBV6-1 and TRBJ2-7, with D possibly TRBD2 on 5 matching bases. Germline CDR1 and CDR2: MNHNS and SASEGT. The V gene lost 10 bases and the J gene lost 1 base, with 14 bases spanning the gap. The CDR3 is 13 amino acids. The chain's CDR3 is CATLRTGSYEQYF. The CDR3 nucleotides are TGTGCCACCCTCCGGACGGGATCCTACGAGCAGTACTTC.

This clonotype is classed as large. This beta chain appears as a stray read in a library generated for alpha chains; its size is not informative. This chain connects TRBV27 to TRBJ2-2, with a possible D match to TRBD1 (5 bases). CDR1 and CDR2 (germline): MNHEY, SMNVEV (reference sequence). Trimming cost V 5 bases and J 2 bases, with 9 bases left between them. CDR3 length equals 14 residues. The CDR3 spells CASSLQGNTGELFF. In nucleotides, the CDR3 is TGTGCCAGCAGTCTCCAGGGAAACACCGGGGAGCTGTTTTTT.